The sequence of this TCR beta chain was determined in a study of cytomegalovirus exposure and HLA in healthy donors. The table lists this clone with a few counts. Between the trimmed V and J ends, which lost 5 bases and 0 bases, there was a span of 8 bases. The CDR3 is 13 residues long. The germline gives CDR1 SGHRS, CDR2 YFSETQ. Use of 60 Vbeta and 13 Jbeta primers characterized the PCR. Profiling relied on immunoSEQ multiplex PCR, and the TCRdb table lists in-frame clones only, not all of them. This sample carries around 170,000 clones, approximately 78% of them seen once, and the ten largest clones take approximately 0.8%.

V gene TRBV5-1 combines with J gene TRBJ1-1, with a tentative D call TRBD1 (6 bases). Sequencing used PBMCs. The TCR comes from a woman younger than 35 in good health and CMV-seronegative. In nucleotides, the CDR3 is TGCGCCAGCAGTCGGGACATGAACACTGAAGCTTTCTTT. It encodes CASSRDMNTEAFF.